The 15 T cell receptor beta chains reported below all come from one sample, sequenced in a study of tumor and adjacent non-tumor tissue in lung cancer. RNA was extracted from bulk tissue without any cell sorting. The library came from three nested PCR rounds adapted from ARM-PCR protocols. TCRdb called the multiplex PCR reads again in MiXCR, with one record for every CDR3 protein. The sample comprises over 60,000 distinct CDR3 sequences, around 73% of which are singletons, and 28% rests with the top ten. Sequences were obtained from lung tumor tissue. The receptors stem from a man in his sixties with non-small cell lung cancer.

Worth noting for this clonotype: A junction end diverges from the germline sequence, so it may reflect a read error. V usage is TRBV13 and J usage is TRBJ1-4, with a possible D match to TRBD1 (6 bases). This CDR3 has 13 residues. CDR1 is PRHDT, CDR2 FYEKMQ, per germline (reference sequence). CDR3 bases: TGTGCCAGTAGCTTGTCCCCGGGACAAGCTCTGTTTTTT. Protein: CASSLSPGQALFF.

With regard to this clonotype: A much more abundant neighbour one base away suggests this may be a read error. No conserved phenylalanine or tryptophan is present at the end of the CDR3, so a read error is the likely explanation. The chain carries TRBV6-5 and TRBJ2-1, with D maybe TRBD2 (5 bases). Germline assignment: CDR1 MNHEY and CDR2 SVGAGI. The CDR3 spans 15 residues. Trimming cost V 8 bases and J 4 bases, with 18 bases left between them. CDR3 coding DNA: TGTGCCAGCGCCCCCCCCGGGGTAGCTTACAATGAGCAGTTCCTC. Protein sequence: CASAPPGVAYNEQFL.

The chain recombines TRBV20-1 with TRBJ2-1; TRBD1 might be the D (6 bases). The V gene lost 7 bases and the J gene lost 8 bases, with 18 bases spanning the gap. Germline V lookup: CDR1 DFQATT, CDR2 SNEGSKA (reference sequence). The CDR3 is 13 amino acids. The CDR3 loop is CSDLRGGVDEQFF. The CDR3 region has the DNA TGCAGTGACCTTCGAGGGGGTGTGGATGAGCAGTTCTTC.

The chain joins TRBV12-3 or TRBV12-4 to TRBJ2-7; no reliable D call. The V and J ends lost 9 bases and 4 bases respectively, with 22 bases between them. This CDR3 region has 15 residues. CDR3 in amino acids: CARSAKAQIQYEQYF. Here the CDR3 DNA reads TGTGCCAGGAGCGCGAAAGCCCAAATCCAGTACGAGCAGTACTTC.

Concerning this clonotype: A clone one base away is much larger, so this may be a read error. The chain recombines TRBV13 with TRBJ2-5, with 10 positions matching TRBD2. The trim removed 0 bases at V and 8 bases at J, leaving 12 bases unmatched. This CDR3 spans 17 amino acids. The germline CDR1 and CDR2 sequences are PRHDT and FYEKMQ (reference sequence). CDR3 protein: CASSLGEASGSGDTQYF. CDR3 in DNA: TGTGCCAGCAGCTTAGGAGAAGCTAGCGGGAGCGGGGATACCCAGTACTTC.

A remark on this clonotype: In this CDR3 the conserved last residue, phenylalanine or tryptophan, is missing, so a read error is likely. This chain uses TRBV29-1 with TRBJ1-1; 8 bases fit TRBD1. This CDR3 is built from 13 residues. Germline assignment: CDR1 SQVTM and CDR2 ANQGSEA. The CDR3 DNA sequence: TGCAGCGTTGTCAGGGGGCAGCGAACTGGAGCTTTCATT. It is translated as CSVVRGQRTGAFI.

Of note for this clonotype: Just one base apart from a much larger clone, this may be a read error. Without the conserved terminal phenylalanine or tryptophan, this CDR3 likely stems from a read error. The chain couples TRBV9 to TRBJ2-1; no clear D gene. This CDR3 comprises 15 residues. V lost 2 bases and J lost 0, with 9 bases in between. The germline CDR1 and CDR2 sequences are SGDLS and YYNGEE. CDR3 DNA: TGTGCCAGCAGCGTCGAGGATAGCTCCTACAATGAGCAGTTCCTC. Encoded protein: CASSVEDSSYNEQFL.

Comment on this clonotype: The germline gene is not matched at one end of the junction; a read error may be the cause. The chain recombines TRBV6-2 or TRBV6-3 with TRBJ2-2, with TRBD2 matching 8 bases. The germline gives CDR1 MNHEY, CDR2 SVGEGT. The CDR3 totals 16 residues. The CDR3 sequence is CASLRVSGMNTRELIF. The CDR3 nucleotides read TGTGCCAGCTTGAGGGTTAGCGGGATGAACACGAGGGAGCTGATTTTT.

The chain links TRBV11-2 to TRBJ2-3, with 9 nucleotides matching TRBD1. The CDR3 contains 15 residues. The V segment lost 4 bases and the J segment 6 bases; nucleotides outside the gene matches: 8. Germline CDR1 and CDR2: SGHAT and FQNNGV. This chain's CDR3 is CASSSTGGDRDTQYF. DNA for the CDR3: TGTGCCAGCAGCTCGACAGGGGGGGACCGGGATACGCAGTATTTT. Full variable domain (rest looked up from reference TRBV11-2 and TRBJ2-3): EAGVAQSPRYKIIEKRQSVAFWCNPISGHATLYWYQQILGQGPKLLIQFQNNGVVDDSQLPKDRFSAERLKGVDSTLKIQPAKLEDSAVYLCASSSTGGDRDTQYFGPGTRLTVL.

This clonotype was observed once. This is likely a read error, given that the CDR3 carries no conserved phenylalanine or tryptophan at its end. The DNA is left out, because the CDR3 cannot be placed on it with certainty; the CDR3 is given as TCRdb lists it. CDR3 amino acids: CASNWDKSYEQYL. The V gene is TRBV5-1, the J gene TRBJ2-7. The germline gives CDR1 SGHRS, CDR2 YFSETQ. The CDR3 is 13 residues long, counting both termini.

The chain combines TRBV6-2 or TRBV6-3 with TRBJ2-6; unclear D gene. Germline V lookup: CDR1 MNHEY, CDR2 SVGEGT. Trimming removed 4 bases from V and 1 base from J, with 14 bases in between. The CDR3 is 17 residues long. CDR3 nucleotide sequence: TGTGCCAGCAGTTGGCCAGTGGGGTTATCTGGGGCCAACGTCCTGACTTTC. Translation: CASSWPVGLSGANVLTF.

The chain couples TRBV6-5 to TRBJ2-1, with D perhaps TRBD2 (7 bases). V dropped 5 bases and J dropped 5 bases, with 16 bases sitting between them. Germline V gene data show CDR1 as MNHEY and CDR2 as SVGAGI. The CDR3 runs to 15 residues. Here the CDR3 DNA reads TGTGCCAGCAGTCCAGTGCGGGGGCCTCACAATGAGCAGTTCTTC. Translation gives CASSPVRGPHNEQFF.

The rearrangement joins TRBV6-1 to TRBJ1-5, with TRBD1 matching 7 bases. CDR1 MNHNS and CDR2 SASEGT come from the germline V gene. This CDR3 is 15 amino acids long. V was clipped by 4 bases and J by 16 bases; unmatched bases: 19. CDR3 nucleotide sequence: TGTGCCAGCAGTGCATTACGACAGGGTTCTCAGCCACAACATTTT. Translation: CASSALRQGSQPQHF.

The chain combines TRBV9 with TRBJ2-7; possibly TRBD1 for D (6 bases). Trimming shortened V by 4 bases and J by 2 bases, and 13 bases separated the two germline ends. The CDR3 extends over 14 amino acids. The germline CDR1 and CDR2 sequences are SGDLS and YYNGEE. In DNA form, the CDR3 reads TGTGCCAGCAGCCCGGGACACGGGGCCTACGAGCAGTACTTC. Translating gives CASSPGHGAYEQYF. The full variable domain, rest sourced from reference TRBV9 and TRBJ2-7, is DSGVTQTPKHLITATGQRVTLRCSPRSGDLSVYWYQQSLDQGLQFLIQYYNGEERAKGNILERFSAQQFPDLHSELNLSSLELGDSALYFCASSPGHGAYEQYFGPGTRLTVT.

In regard to this clonotype: The junction departs from germline at one end; a sequencing error may be responsible. The rearrangement uses TRBV6-5 and TRBJ2-7, with D maybe TRBD2 (6 bases). This CDR3 is built from 12 residues. Germline CDR1 reads MNHEY; CDR2 reads SVGAGI. CDR3 loop: CATSYGSYDQYF. The CDR3 nucleotides read TGTGCCACCAGTTACGGGAGCTACGATCAGTACTTC.